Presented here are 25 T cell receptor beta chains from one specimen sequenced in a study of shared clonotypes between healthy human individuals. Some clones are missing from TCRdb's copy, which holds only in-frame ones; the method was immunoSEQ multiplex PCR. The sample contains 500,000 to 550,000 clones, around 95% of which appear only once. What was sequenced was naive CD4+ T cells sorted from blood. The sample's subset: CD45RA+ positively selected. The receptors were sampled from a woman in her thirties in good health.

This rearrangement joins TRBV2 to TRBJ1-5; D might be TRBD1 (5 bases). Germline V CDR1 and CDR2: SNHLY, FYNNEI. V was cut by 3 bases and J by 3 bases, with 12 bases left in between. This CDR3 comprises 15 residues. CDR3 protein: CASSDLTVNNQPQHF. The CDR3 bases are TGTGCCAGCAGTGACTTGACAGTGAACAATCAGCCCCAGCATTTT.

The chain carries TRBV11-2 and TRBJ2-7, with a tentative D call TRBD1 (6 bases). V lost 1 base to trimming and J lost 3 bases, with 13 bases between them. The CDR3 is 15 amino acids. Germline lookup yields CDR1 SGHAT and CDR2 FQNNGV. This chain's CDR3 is CASSLVRGRFYEQYF. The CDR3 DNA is TGTGCCAGCAGCTTAGTCAGGGGTCGTTTCTACGAGCAGTACTTC.

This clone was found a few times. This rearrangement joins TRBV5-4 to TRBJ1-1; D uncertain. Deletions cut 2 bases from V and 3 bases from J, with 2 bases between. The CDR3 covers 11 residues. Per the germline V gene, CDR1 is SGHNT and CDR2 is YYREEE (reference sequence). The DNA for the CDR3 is TGTGCCAGCAGCTTCTACACTGAAGCTTTCTTT. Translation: CASSFYTEAFF.

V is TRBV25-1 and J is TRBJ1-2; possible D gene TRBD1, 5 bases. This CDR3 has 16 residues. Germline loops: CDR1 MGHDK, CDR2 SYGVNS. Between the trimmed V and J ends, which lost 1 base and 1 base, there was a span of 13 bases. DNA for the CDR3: TGTGCCAGCAGTGAATCGCTCGGGGCCGGTAACTATGGCTACACCTTC. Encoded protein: CASSESLGAGNYGYTF.

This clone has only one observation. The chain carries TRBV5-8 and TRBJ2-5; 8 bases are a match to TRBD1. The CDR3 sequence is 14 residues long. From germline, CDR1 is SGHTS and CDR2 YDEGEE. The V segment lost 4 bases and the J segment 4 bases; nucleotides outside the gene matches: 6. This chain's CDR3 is CASSLRGPGETQYF. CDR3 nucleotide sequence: TGTGCCAGCAGCCTCAGGGGGCCTGGAGAGACCCAGTACTTC.

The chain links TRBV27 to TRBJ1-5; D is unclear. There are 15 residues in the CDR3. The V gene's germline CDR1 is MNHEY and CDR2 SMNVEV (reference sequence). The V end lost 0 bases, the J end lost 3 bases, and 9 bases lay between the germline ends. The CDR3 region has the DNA TGTGCCAGCAGTTTATCGAGGGCAGACAATCAGCCCCAGCATTTT. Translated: CASSLSRADNQPQHF.

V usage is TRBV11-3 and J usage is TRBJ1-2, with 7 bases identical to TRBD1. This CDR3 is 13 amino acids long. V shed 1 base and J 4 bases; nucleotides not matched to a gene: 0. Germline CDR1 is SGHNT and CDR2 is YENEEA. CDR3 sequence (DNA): TGTGCCAGCAGCTTAGGGGACAGCTATGGCTACACCTTC. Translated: CASSLGDSYGYTF.

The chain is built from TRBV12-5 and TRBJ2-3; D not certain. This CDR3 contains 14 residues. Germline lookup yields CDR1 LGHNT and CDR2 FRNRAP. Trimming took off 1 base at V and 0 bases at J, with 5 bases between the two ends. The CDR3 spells CASGLGTSTDTQYF. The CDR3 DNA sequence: TGTGCTAGTGGTTTGGGCACCAGCACAGATACGCAGTATTTT.

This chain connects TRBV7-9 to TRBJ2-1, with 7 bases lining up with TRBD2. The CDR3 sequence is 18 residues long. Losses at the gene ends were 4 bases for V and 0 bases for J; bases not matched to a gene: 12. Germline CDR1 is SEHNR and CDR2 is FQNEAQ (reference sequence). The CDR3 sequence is CASSSKTSDRSSYNEQFF. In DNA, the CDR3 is TGTGCCAGCAGCTCTAAAACTAGCGACCGGAGCTCCTACAATGAGCAGTTCTTC.

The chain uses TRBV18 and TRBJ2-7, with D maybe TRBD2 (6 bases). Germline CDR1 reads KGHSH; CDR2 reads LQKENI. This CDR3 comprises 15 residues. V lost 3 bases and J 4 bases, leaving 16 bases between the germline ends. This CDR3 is CASSPRDGSIYEQYF. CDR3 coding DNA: TGTGCCAGCTCACCGCGGGACGGATCAATTTACGAGCAGTACTTC.

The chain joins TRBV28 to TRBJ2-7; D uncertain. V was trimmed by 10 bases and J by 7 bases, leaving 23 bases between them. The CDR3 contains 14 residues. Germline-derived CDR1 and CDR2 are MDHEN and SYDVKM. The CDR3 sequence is CATLHSNRFEEQYF. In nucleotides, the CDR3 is TGTGCCACCCTCCATTCTAACAGATTTGAAGAGCAGTACTTC.

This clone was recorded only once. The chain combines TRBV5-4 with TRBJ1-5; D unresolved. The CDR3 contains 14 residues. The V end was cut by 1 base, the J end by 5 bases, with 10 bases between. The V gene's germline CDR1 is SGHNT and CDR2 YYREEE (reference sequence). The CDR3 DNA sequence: TGTGCCAGCAGCTTGCCAGGAGAAGATCAGCCCCAGCATTTT. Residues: CASSLPGEDQPQHF.

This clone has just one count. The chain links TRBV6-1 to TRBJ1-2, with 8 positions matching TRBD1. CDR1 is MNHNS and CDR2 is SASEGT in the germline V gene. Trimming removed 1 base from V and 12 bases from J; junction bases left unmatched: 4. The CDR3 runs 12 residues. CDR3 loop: CASSEGTGRHTF. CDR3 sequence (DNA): TGTGCCAGCAGTGAAGGGACAGGGAGGCACACCTTC.

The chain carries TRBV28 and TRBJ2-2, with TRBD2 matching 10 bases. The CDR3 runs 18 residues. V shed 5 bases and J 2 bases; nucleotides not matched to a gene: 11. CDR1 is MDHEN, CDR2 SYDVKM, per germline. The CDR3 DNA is TGTGCCAGCAGTGGTAAAAGGACTAGCGGAGAAAACACCGGGGAGCTGTTTTTT. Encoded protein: CASSGKRTSGENTGELFF.

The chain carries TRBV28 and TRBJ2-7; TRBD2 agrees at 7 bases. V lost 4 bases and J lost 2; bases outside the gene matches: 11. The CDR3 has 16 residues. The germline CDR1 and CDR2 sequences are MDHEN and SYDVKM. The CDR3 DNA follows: TGTGCCAGCAGTTCCGCGGGGGAGAGCGGGACCTACGAGCAGTACTTC. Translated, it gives CASSSAGESGTYEQYF.

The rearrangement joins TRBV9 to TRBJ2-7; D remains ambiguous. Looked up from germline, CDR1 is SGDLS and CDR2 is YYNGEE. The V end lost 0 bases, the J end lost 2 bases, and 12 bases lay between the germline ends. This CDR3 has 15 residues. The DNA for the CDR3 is TGTGCCAGCAGCGTAGGAAAAGCGACACCCTACGAGCAGTACTTC. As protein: CASSVGKATPYEQYF.

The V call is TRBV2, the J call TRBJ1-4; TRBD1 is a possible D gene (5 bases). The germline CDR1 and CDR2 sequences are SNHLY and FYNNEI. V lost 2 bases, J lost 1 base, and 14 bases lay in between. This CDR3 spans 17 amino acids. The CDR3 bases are TGTGCCAGCAGTGAATTGGGGATGGGGGTAACTAATGAAAAACTGTTTTTT. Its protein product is CASSELGMGVTNEKLFF.

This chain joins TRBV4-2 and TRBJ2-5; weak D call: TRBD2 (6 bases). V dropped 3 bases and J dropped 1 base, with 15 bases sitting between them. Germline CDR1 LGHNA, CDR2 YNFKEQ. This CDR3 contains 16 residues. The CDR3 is CASSHGTGDSQETQYF. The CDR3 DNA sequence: TGTGCCAGCAGCCACGGGACGGGGGATAGCCAAGAGACCCAGTACTTC.

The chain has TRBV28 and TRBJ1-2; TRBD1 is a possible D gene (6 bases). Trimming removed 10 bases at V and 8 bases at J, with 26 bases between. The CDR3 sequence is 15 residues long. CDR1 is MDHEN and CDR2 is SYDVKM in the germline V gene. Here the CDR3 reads CATPARGAHRSGYTF. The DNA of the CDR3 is TGTGCCACTCCCGCTCGGGGGGCGCATAGGTCCGGCTACACCTTC.

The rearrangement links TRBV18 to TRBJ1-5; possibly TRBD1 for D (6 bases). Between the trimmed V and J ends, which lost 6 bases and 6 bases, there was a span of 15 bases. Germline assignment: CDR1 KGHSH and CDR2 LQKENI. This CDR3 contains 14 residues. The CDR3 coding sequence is TGTGCCAGCTCTCCCGTAGGGGGAGGTCAGCCCCAGCATTTT. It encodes CASSPVGGGQPQHF.

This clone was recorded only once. The CDR3 region is CASSPRLGGGGYTF. CDR3 DNA: TGTGCCAGCAGCCCCAGGCTCGGGGGCGGTGGCTACACCTTC. V and J are TRBV7-2 and TRBJ1-2; weak D call: TRBD1 (6 bases). V lost 5 bases and J 7 bases, leaving 17 bases between the germline ends. Germline values: CDR1 SGHTA, CDR2 FQGNSA. This CDR3 has 14 amino acids.

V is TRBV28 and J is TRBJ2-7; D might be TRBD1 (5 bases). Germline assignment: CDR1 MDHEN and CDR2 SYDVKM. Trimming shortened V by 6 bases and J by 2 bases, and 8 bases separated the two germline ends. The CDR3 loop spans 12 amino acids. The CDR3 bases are TGTGCCAGCAGATCAGGGCCCTACGAGCAGTACTTC. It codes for CASRSGPYEQYF.

For the CDR3, the DNA is TGTGCCATCAGTGTAGGGACAGGGGCGCCCTACGAGCAGTACTTC. It encodes CAISVGTGAPYEQYF. The chain recombines TRBV10-3 with TRBJ2-7, with 10 bases identical to TRBD1. Germline V CDR1 and CDR2: ENHRY, SYGVKD. The CDR3 has 15 residues. Germline trimming cut 4 bases from V and 2 bases from J; bases unmatched to any gene: 5.

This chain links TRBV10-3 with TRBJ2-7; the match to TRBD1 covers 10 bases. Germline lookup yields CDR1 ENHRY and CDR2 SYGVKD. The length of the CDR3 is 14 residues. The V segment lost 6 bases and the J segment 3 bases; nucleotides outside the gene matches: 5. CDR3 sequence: CAIRHRDRGYEQYF. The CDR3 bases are TGTGCCATCAGGCACCGGGACAGGGGCTACGAGCAGTACTTC.

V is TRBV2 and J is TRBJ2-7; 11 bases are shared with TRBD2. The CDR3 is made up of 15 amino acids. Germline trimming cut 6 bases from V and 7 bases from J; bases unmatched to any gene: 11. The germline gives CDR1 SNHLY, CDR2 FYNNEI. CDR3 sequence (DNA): TGTGCCAGCAGCCCCTCTAGCGGGAGGACCGATGAGCAGTACTTC. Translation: CASSPSSGRTDEQYF.